One sample yielded the 25 T cell receptor beta chains listed below, sequenced in a study of blood T cells in healthy people across ages. Then a second PCR, running roughly 7 to 11 cycles, was carried out with a sample-barcoded 5' primer and a J-beta primer mix. TCRdb re-called the 5' RACE reads with MiXCR, one entry per CDR3 protein. Here the sample spans hundreds of thousands of distinct CDR3 sequences, roughly 48% being singletons. The sequencing sample was made of blood. Receptor source: a man at least 80 years old in good health.

This clonotype was observed a few times. The chain uses TRBV24-1 and TRBJ2-1, with TRBD2 matching over 14 bases. With 7 bases clipped from V and 8 bases from J, the junction kept 9 bases outside the gene matches. The length of the CDR3 is 16 residues. Germline-derived CDR1 and CDR2 are KGHDR and SFDVKD. CDR3 DNA sequence: TGTGCCACCAGCACTCCCGGGACTAGCGGGAGCGATGAGCAGTTCTTC. The encoded protein is CATSTPGTSGSDEQFF.

The chain joins TRBV29-1 to TRBJ2-4; 10 positions match TRBD1. Per the germline V gene, CDR1 is SQVTM and CDR2 is ANQGSEA. The CDR3 runs to 13 residues. Trimming at V came to 5 bases and at J to 13 bases, leaving 11 bases not matched to a gene. The CDR3 protein is CSVSGTGDHKQYF. The DNA of the CDR3 is TGCAGCGTTTCCGGGACAGGGGACCACAAGCAGTACTTC.

This clonotype appeared many times. The chain links TRBV11-1 to TRBJ2-1, with 9 bases that match TRBD2. V lost 1 base, J lost 2 bases, and 0 bases stayed unmatched. CDR1 and CDR2 from the germline V gene are SGHAT and FQDESV (reference sequence). CDR3 size: 15 residues. CDR3 region: CASSLGLAAYNEQFF. CDR3 DNA: TGTGCCAGCAGCTTAGGACTAGCGGCCTACAATGAGCAGTTCTTC.

The rearrangement joins TRBV5-1 to TRBJ2-7, with 12 bases fitting TRBD1. This CDR3 region has 14 residues. Germline CDR1 is SGHRS and CDR2 is YFSETQ. The V and J ends lost 4 bases and 7 bases, in that order; junction bases with no gene match: 6. The chain's CDR3 is CASSVGQGAREQYF. DNA of the CDR3: TGCGCCAGCAGCGTGGGACAGGGGGCTCGGGAGCAGTACTTC.

V is TRBV5-7 and J is TRBJ1-3, with D unclear. TRBV5-7 is identified as an open reading frame with a role that is uncertain. Between the trimmed V and J ends, which lost 0 bases and 0 bases, there was a span of 7 bases. The CDR3 covers 15 residues. In DNA, the CDR3 is TGTGCCAGCAGCTTGGCGGCTGACTCTGGAAACACCATATATTTT. Translating it yields CASSLAADSGNTIYF.

The V gene is TRBV18, the J gene TRBJ2-1, with D possibly matching TRBD2 (6 bases). Germline V gene data show CDR1 as KGHSH and CDR2 as LQKENI. CDR3 length: 13 amino acids. Trimming took off 3 bases at V and 7 bases at J, with 10 bases between the two ends. The CDR3 region is CASSPGLQNEQFF. For the CDR3, the DNA is TGTGCCAGCTCACCGGGACTGCAGAATGAGCAGTTCTTC.

This chain uses TRBV28 with TRBJ2-1, with no clear D. V was shortened by 2 bases and J by 0 bases, with 14 bases between the two germline ends. Per the germline V gene, CDR1 is MDHEN and CDR2 is SYDVKM. This CDR3 spans 17 amino acids. The CDR3 coding sequence is TGTGCCAGCAGTTTAAGCGTTTTCGCCCACTCCTACAATGAGCAGTTCTTC. Translation: CASSLSVFAHSYNEQFF.

This clonotype was picked up one time. V gene TRBV15 combines with J gene TRBJ1-5, with D possibly TRBD1 on 6 matching bases. The V end lost 1 base, the J end lost 5 bases, and 12 bases lay between the germline ends. Germline V CDR1 and CDR2: LNHNV, YYDKDF (reference sequence). The length of the CDR3 is 15 residues. In DNA, the CDR3 is TGTGCCACCAGCAGAGCCGGGGACATCTATCAGCCCCAGCATTTT. Translating gives CATSRAGDIYQPQHF.

This chain joins TRBV2 and TRBJ1-4; D is unresolved. The CDR3 is 15 residues long. Deletions cut 2 bases from V and 6 bases from J, with 13 bases between. The germline V gene has CDR1 SNHLY and CDR2 FYNNEI. CDR3 in amino acids: CASSERGVRDEKLFF. Written as DNA, the CDR3 is TGTGCCAGCAGTGAACGCGGAGTTCGGGATGAAAAACTGTTTTTT.

This clonotype was counted between two and nine times. A junction boundary mismatches the germline segment, possibly from a read error. The V gene is TRBV20-1, the J gene TRBJ2-1; the match to TRBD2 covers 9 bases. CDR3 size: 16 residues. Germline CDR1 is DFQATT and CDR2 is SNEGSKA (reference sequence). CDR3 amino acids: CSARGLREGTHNEQFF. In nucleotides, the CDR3 is TGCAGTGCGAGAGGATTGCGGGAGGGCACTCACAATGAGCAGTTCTTC.

The rearrangement links TRBV6-2 or TRBV6-3 to TRBJ1-1; D perhaps matches TRBD1 (5 bases). The CDR3 spans 13 residues. CDR1 and CDR2 from the germline V gene are MNHEY and SVGEGT. Deletions cut 4 bases from V and 11 bases from J, with 17 bases between. The CDR3 loop reads CASSSAGPRSAFF. The CDR3 DNA follows: TGTGCCAGCAGTTCCGCGGGACCACGATCCGCTTTCTTT.

V is TRBV6-2 or TRBV6-3 and J is TRBJ2-3; 8 bases fit TRBD1. The germline gives CDR1 MNHEY, CDR2 SVGEGT. This CDR3 region has 14 residues. V lost 5 bases and J lost 3; bases outside the gene matches: 4. The CDR3 loop is CASSRDRITDTQYF. CDR3 bases: TGTGCCAGCAGTCGGGACAGGATTACAGATACGCAGTATTTT.

The rearrangement links TRBV5-6 to TRBJ2-1; tentative D call: TRBD2 (6 bases). V dropped 7 bases and J dropped 8 bases, with 10 bases sitting between them. The CDR3 runs 11 residues. The germline gives CDR1 SGHDT, CDR2 YYEEEE. Written as DNA, the CDR3 is TGTGCCAGCCTGGGGGGTCATGAGCAGTTCTTC. It is translated as CASLGGHEQFF.

Note on this clonotype: The junction departs from the called germline gene at one end, perhaps through a read error. The chain combines TRBV7-9 with TRBJ2-6, with D perhaps TRBD1 or TRBD2 (6 bases each). CDR1 is SEHNR and CDR2 is FQNEAQ in the germline V gene (reference sequence). CDR3 length: 17 residues. The CDR3 nucleotides are TGTGTCAGCAGCTTAAGGAGCCCGGGGGCTGGGGCCGACGTCCTGACTTTC. It specifies CVSSLRSPGAGADVLTF.

This clonotype was detected a few times. The chain combines TRBV20-1 with TRBJ1-2, with a weak D call TRBD1 (6 bases). The CDR3 sequence is 15 residues long. Germline-derived CDR1 and CDR2 are DFQATT and SNEGSKA (reference sequence). Trimming took 0 bases from V and 3 from J, leaving 14 bases between them. CDR3 residues: CSARDQGRGDYGYTF. The CDR3 coding sequence is TGCAGTGCTAGAGATCAGGGCAGGGGAGACTATGGCTACACCTTC.

This chain uses TRBV20-1 with TRBJ2-1, with D perhaps TRBD2 (5 bases). The V end lost 5 bases, the J end lost 1 base, and 15 bases lay between the germline ends. The CDR3 covers 15 residues. Germline assignment: CDR1 DFQATT and CDR2 SNEGSKA (reference sequence). The CDR3 sequence: CSAFPPRGSYNEQFF. CDR3 DNA: TGCAGTGCTTTTCCCCCGAGAGGGTCCTACAATGAGCAGTTCTTC.

This clonotype was counted a few times. V gene TRBV7-2 combines with J gene TRBJ2-3; D might be TRBD1 (5 bases). Per the germline V gene, CDR1 is SGHTA and CDR2 is FQGNSA. Trimming left V 4 bases short and J 8 bases short, with 13 bases between. The CDR3 runs to 13 residues. The CDR3 DNA reads as TGTGCCAGCAGCTCCACATACGACAGTACGCAGTATTTT. As protein: CASSSTYDSTQYF.

This clonotype was seen a few times. The CDR3 reads CASSLTIETQYF. In DNA, the CDR3 is TGTGCCAGCAGTCTTACTATAGAGACCCAGTACTTC. The V gene is TRBV2, the J gene TRBJ2-5; D is ambiguous. Germline V gene sequence: CDR1 SNHLY, CDR2 FYNNEI. Trimming took off 5 bases at V and 4 bases at J, with 8 bases between the two ends. CDR3 length equals 12 residues.

This sequence joins TRBV4-1 and TRBJ1-5; D is perhaps TRBD1 (5 bases). Trimming cost V 4 bases and J 5 bases, with 15 bases left between them. Germline V gene data show CDR1 as MGHRA and CDR2 as YSYEKL. The CDR3 sequence is 15 residues long. CDR3: CASSRDRDLYQPQHF. The CDR3 DNA reads TGCGCCAGCAGCCGTGATAGGGACCTTTATCAGCCCCAGCATTTT.

The V and J genes are TRBV5-1 and TRBJ2-5, with 8 bases identical to TRBD1. CDR3 size: 17 residues. Unmatched junction bases numbered 7, after V lost 0 bases and J lost 0 bases. In germline, CDR1 is SGHRS, CDR2 YFSETQ. CDR3 region: CASSLGDRGPYQETQYF. As DNA, the CDR3 is TGCGCCAGCAGCTTGGGAGACAGGGGCCCGTACCAAGAGACCCAGTACTTC.

Comments on this clonotype: The junction and the germline gene differ at one end; a read error may be behind it. The CDR3 spells CVSSGLPVYGYTF. CDR3 in DNA: TGTGTCAGCAGTGGACTCCCCGTGTATGGCTACACCTTC. The genes are TRBV28 and TRBJ1-2; no clear D. This CDR3 region has 13 residues. CDR1 and CDR2 from the germline V gene are MDHEN and SYDVKM.

This clonotype was counted once. This rearrangement joins TRBV29-1 to TRBJ2-3; 7 bases fit TRBD1. The J segment lost 2 bases and the V segment lost 6 bases, leaving 5 bases of the junction unmatched. Germline V gives CDR1 SQVTM, CDR2 ANQGSEA. The CDR3 sequence is 13 residues long. CDR3 DNA sequence: TGCAGCGTAACAGGGGACCTCACAGATACGCAGTATTTT. Translation: CSVTGDLTDTQYF.

This clonotype was recorded only once. Its ends do not fully match the called genes, so a read error is possible. The chain has TRBV7-7 and TRBJ1-5; D gene ambiguous. Per germline, CDR1 SSHAT and CDR2 FNYEAQ (reference sequence). The CDR3 spans 16 residues. The chain's CDR3 is CASSFWRAINNQPQHF. CDR3 bases: TGTGCTAGCAGCTTTTGGCGGGCCATTAACAATCAGCCCCAGCATTTT. The full variable domain, completed using reference TRBV7-7 and TRBJ1-5, is GAGVSQSPRYKVTKRGQDVTLRCDPISSHATLYWYQQALGQGPEFLTYFNYEAQPDKSGLPSDRFSAERPEGSISTLTIQRTEQRDSAMYRCASSFWRAINNQPQHFGDGTRLSIL.

V is TRBV5-1 and J is TRBJ1-2; 10 bases align to TRBD1. This CDR3 has 14 amino acids. Germline lookup yields CDR1 SGHRS and CDR2 YFSETQ. Germline trimming cut 2 bases from V and 6 bases from J; bases unmatched to any gene: 4. The CDR3 DNA reads TGCGCCAGCAGCTTACCCGGGACAGGGGATGGCTACACCTTC. Its protein product is CASSLPGTGDGYTF.

Ten or more counts support this clonotype. V and J are TRBV6-6 and TRBJ2-7, with TRBD1 matching 8 bases. V was pared by 6 bases and J by 3 bases, with 7 bases of the junction left unmatched. The CDR3 covers 14 residues. The germline CDR1 and CDR2 sequences are MNHNY and SVGAGI (reference sequence). CDR3 sequence reads: CASRRDRTDYEQYF. CDR3 bases: TGTGCCAGCAGAAGGGACAGGACGGACTACGAGCAGTACTTC.